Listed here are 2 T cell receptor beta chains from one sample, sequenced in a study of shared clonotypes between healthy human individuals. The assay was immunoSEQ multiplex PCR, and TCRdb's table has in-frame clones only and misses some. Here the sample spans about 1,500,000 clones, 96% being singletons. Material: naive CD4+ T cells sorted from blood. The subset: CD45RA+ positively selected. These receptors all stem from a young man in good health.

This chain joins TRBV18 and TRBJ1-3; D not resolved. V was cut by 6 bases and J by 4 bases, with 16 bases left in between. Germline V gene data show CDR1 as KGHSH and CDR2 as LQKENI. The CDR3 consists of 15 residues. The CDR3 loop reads CASSGSGRLGNTIYF. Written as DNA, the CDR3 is TGTGCCAGCTCCGGGTCCGGTAGACTCGGAAACACCATATATTTT. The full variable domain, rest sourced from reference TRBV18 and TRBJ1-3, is NAGVMQNPRHLVRRRGQEARLRCSPMKGHSHVYWYRQLPEEGLKFMVYLQKENIIDESGMPKERFSAEFPKEGPSILRIQQVVRGDSAAYFCASSGSGRLGNTIYFGEGSWLTVV.

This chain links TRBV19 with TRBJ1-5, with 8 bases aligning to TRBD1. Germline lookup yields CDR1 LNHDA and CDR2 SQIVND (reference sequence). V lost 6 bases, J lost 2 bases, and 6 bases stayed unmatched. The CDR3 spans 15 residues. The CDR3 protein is CASRNSGQGNQPQHF. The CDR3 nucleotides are TGTGCCAGTAGGAACTCGGGACAGGGCAATCAGCCCCAGCATTTT.